This T cell receptor (beta chain) was recorded in a study of blood T cell repertoires in COVID-19. In this sample, this clone turned up once. This table comes from immunoSEQ multiplex PCR, and its TCRdb copy is limited to in-frame clones, with some not included. Altogether more than 120,000 clones are present, about 87% being singletons, with the ten largest covering less than 10%. The germline gives CDR1 SEHNR, CDR2 FQNEAQ (reference sequence). With 3 bases removed from V and 8 bases from J, the gap between germline ends came to 10 bases. The CDR3 spans 12 residues. The sample taken for sequencing was peripheral blood. The receptor was isolated from a woman in her fifties or sixties with active or convalescent COVID-19. The V gene is TRBV7-9, the J gene TRBJ1-1; D not resolved. CDR3 coding DNA: TGTGCCAGCAGCTTCGTTGCCCTAGAAGCTTTCTTT. Residues: CASSFVALEAFF.